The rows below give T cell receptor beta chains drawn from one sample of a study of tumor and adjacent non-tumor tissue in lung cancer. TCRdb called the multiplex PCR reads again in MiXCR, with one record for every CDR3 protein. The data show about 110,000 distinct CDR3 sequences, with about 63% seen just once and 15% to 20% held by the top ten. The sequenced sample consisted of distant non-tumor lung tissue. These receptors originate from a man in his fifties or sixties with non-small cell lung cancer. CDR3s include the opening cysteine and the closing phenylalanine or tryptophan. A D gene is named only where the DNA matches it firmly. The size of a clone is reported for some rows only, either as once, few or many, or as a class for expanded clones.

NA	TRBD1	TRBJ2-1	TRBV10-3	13	TGTGTCATCAGAGGGACAGGGAACAATGAGCAGCTCTTC	CVIRGTGNNEQLF
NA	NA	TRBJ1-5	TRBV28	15	TGTGCCAGCAGTGCCCAAGGACGGAGCAATCAGGCCCAGCATTTT	CASSAQGRSNQAQHF
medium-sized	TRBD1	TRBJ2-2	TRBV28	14	TGTGCCAGCAGTCAGGGCAGGGGGATCGGGGAGCTGTTTTTT	CASSQGRGIGELFF
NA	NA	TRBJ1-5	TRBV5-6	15	TGTGCCAGCAGCTTGAGACTATACGACACAGATACGCAGCATTTT	CASSLRLYDTDTQHF
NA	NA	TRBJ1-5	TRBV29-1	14	TGCAGTGTTTCAACCGGGACAAGGGATCAGCCCCAGCATTTT	CSVSTGTRDQPQHF
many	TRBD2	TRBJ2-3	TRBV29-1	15	TGCAGCGTTTTCGGACTAGCGGGGGGCACAGATACGCAGTATTTT	CSVFGLAGGTDTQYF
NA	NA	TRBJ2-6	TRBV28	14	TGTGCCAGCAGCTCTGGACCTGGGGCCAACGTCCTGACTTTC	CASSSGPGANVLTF
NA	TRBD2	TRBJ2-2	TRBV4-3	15	TGCGCCAGCAGCCCTAGCGGGAATGGCACCGGGGGGCTGTTTTTT	CASSPSGNGTGGLFF
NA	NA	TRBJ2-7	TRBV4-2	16	TGTGCCAACAGCCAAACCCTCTCGTACAGCCGCTACGAGCAGTACTTC	CANSQTLSYSRYEQYF
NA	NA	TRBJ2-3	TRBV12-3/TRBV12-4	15	TGTGCCAGCGGACGCCTTGAGGCCCACACTGATACGCAGTATTTT	CASGRLEAHTDTQYF
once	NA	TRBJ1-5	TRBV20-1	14	TGCAGTGCTAGAAATACTAGCGGCGCAGATACGCAGCATTTT	CSARNTSGADTQHF
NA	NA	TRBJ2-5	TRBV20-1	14	TGCAGTGCTATCCCCAGGGGCGCCGGGGAGACCCAGTACTTC	CSAIPRGAGETQYF
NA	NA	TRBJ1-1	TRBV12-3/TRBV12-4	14	TGTGCCAGCAGTTCGAGGACGGTTAACACTAAAGCTTTCTTT	CASSSRTVNTKAFF
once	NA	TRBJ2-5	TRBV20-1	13	TGCAGTGTTAGAGATGGGGGAAGGGAGACCCAGTACTTC	CSVRDGGRETQYF
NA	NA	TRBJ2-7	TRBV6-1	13	TGTGCCAGCATGCGGGACGGAGAGAACGAGCAGTACTTC	CASMRDGENEQYF
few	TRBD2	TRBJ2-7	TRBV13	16	TGTGCCAGCAGCTTAAGGGCGGGGGGGGTCTCCTACGAGCAGTACTTC	CASSLRAGGVSYEQYF
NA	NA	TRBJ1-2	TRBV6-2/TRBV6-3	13	TGTACCAGCGGCCGCTGGGATAACGATGGCTACACCTTC	CTSGRWDNDGYTF
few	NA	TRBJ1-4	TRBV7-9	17	TGTGCCAGCAGCTCGAGTCAGGCCCGGACGAAGGATGAAAAACTGTTTTTT	CASSSSQARTKDEKLFF
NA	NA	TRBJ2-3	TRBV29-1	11	TGCAGCGTTCAACTAGTGGATACGCAGTATTTT	CSVQLVDTQYF
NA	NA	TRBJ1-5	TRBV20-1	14	TGCAGTGCTAGAGGAGGACAGATCGATCAGCCCCAGCATTTT	CSARGGQIDQPQHF
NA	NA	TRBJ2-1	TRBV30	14	TGTGCCTGGAGTGTGAGGGTATCCTACAATGAGCTGTTCTTC	CAWSVRVSYNELFF
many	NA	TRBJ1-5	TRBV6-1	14	TGTGCCAGCAGGCGAGGCGATCGCAATCAGCCCCAGCATTTT	CASRRGDRNQPQHF
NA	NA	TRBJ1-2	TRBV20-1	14	TGCAGAGCCACTTCGAGCAGACTTAACTATGGCTACACCTTC	CRATSSRLNYGYTF
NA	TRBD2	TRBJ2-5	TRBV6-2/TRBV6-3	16	TGTGCCAGCATGTCGGCTAGCGGGAGTCCCCCTGAGACCCAGTACTTT	CASMSASGSPPETQYF
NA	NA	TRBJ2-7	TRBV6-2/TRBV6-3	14	TGTTCCAGCAGTCGGGGGGGACAGACCTACGAGCACTACTTC	CSSSRGGQTYEHYF
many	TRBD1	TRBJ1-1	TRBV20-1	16	TGCAGTGCTAGAGGGCAGGGGGCCTTATCAAACACTGAAGCTTTCTTT	CSARGQGALSNTEAFF
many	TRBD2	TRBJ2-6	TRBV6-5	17	TGTGCCAGCAGTTACGGGGAGGGAGTGTCTGGGGCCAACGTCCTGACTTTC	CASSYGEGVSGANVLTF
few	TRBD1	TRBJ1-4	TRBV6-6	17	TGTGCCAGCAGTTACGGTTCTACCGGGACAGCTAATGAGAAACTGTTTTTT	CASSYGSTGTANEKLFF
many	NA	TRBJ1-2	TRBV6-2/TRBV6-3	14	TGTGCCAGCAGCAACAGTCGCGGGGGGAATGGCTACACCTTC	CASSNSRGGNGYTF
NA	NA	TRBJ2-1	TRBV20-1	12	TGCAGTGCTAGAACAGCATACATTGAGCAGTTGTTC	CSARTAYIEQLF
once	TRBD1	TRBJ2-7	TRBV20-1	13	TGCAGTGCTCCGGGACAGAGCTTCTACGAGCAGTACTTC	CSAPGQSFYEQYF
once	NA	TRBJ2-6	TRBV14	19	TGTACCAACAGCCACCTTCCGGATAGGGATTCGACTGGGGCCAACGTCCTGACATTC	CTNSHLPDRDSTGANVLTF
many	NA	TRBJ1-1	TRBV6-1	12	TGTGCCAGCTCGGAGGGGAGGACTGAAGCTTTCTTT	CASSEGRTEAFF
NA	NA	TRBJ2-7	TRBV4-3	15	TGCGCCAGCAGCCCAGCGCAAGGACCCGCCTACGAGCAGTACTTC	CASSPAQGPAYEQYF